The clone carrying this T cell receptor beta chain was detected ten times or more. The target antigen is unknown. The sample comes from a study of T cells after yellow fever vaccination. About the study: Researchers used SMART-Seq v4 Ultra Low Input to prepare fractions that had low cell numbers.

Broader study findings: Clones from primary vaccination mostly reappeared after the booster (about 97% CD4, around 90% CD8). The presence of abundant clonotypes contaminating from the bulk population was possible in FACS-sorted repertoires. Shared CD4/CD8 clonotypes were a small share, likely from convergent recombination.

In TCRdb, the 5' RACE reads were re-called with MiXCR into one record per CDR3 protein. Among 400,000 to 450,000 distinct CDR3 sequences listed, roughly a sixth were seen once. The source of this sequence is a man between 18 and 35 years old who received the YFV17D yellow fever vaccine. Sample: PBMCs, taken before the yellow fever booster vaccination.

The chain's CDR3 is CASSPGLAGEQFF. In nucleotides, the CDR3 is TGTGCCAGCAGCCCGGGGCTAGCCGGTGAGCAGTTCTTC. The chain is built from TRBV7-2 and TRBJ2-1; D assignment may be TRBD1 or TRBD2 (5 bases each). Trimming removed 5 bases from V and 9 bases from J, with 14 bases in between. Germline CDR1 and CDR2: SGHTA and FQGNSA. This CDR3 has 13 residues.